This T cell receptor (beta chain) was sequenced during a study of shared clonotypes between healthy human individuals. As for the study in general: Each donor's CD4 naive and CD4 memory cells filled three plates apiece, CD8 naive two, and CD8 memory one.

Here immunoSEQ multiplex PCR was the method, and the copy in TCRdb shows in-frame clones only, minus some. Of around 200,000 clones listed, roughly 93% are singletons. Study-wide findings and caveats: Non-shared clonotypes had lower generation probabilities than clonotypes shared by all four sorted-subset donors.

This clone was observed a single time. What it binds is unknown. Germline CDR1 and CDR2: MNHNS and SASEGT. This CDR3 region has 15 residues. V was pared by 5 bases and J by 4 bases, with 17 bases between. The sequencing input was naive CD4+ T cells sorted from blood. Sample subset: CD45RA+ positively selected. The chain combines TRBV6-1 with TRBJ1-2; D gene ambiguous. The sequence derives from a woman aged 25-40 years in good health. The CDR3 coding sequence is TGTGCCAGCAGTAAAATCACCATGCCGGGCTATGGCTACACCTTC. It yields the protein CASSKITMPGYGYTF.